A selection of T cell receptor beta chains follows, all from one sample in a study of post-analysis software for immune sequencing data. MiXCR, applied by TCRdb to the PCR reads, yields one record per CDR3 protein. The sample lists about 460,000 distinct CDR3 sequences, roughly 45% occurring once. The sequenced sample was blood. These receptors all stem from a girl aged 10-17 years with multiple sclerosis. CDR3s include the opening cysteine and the closing phenylalanine or tryptophan. Fields, in order: clone size, D gene, J gene, V gene, CDR3 protein, CDR3 DNA. D genes are given only for firm matches. Some rows mark clone size as missing; the rest say once, few, many or name a class of expanded clone.

clone_size: .
d_call: TRBD1
j_call: TRBJ2-7
v_call: TRBV5-1
cdr3_aa: CASSQERGQGRYEQYF
cdr3_nt: TGCGCCAGCAGCCAAGAGAGGGGACAGGGTCGGTACGAGCAGTACTTC

clone_size: .
d_call: TRBD1
j_call: TRBJ2-5
v_call: TRBV7-7
cdr3_aa: CASSLGLPDRGLETQYF
cdr3_nt: TGTGCTAGCAGCTTAGGCCTTCCGGACAGGGGGCTGGAGACCCAGTACTTC

clone_size: once
d_call: .
j_call: TRBJ1-6
v_call: TRBV7-9
cdr3_aa: CASSLDDGSPLHF
cdr3_nt: TGTGCCAGCAGCTTAGATGATGGTTCACCCCTCCACTTT

clone_size: once
d_call: TRBD2
j_call: TRBJ2-1
v_call: TRBV20-1
cdr3_aa: CSAPRRAGGPHNEQFF
cdr3_nt: TGCAGTGCTCCCAGAAGGGCGGGAGGACCCCACAATGAGCAGTTCTTC

clone_size: .
d_call: TRBD1
j_call: TRBJ1-5
v_call: TRBV6-1
cdr3_aa: CASSAAGGQPQHF
cdr3_nt: TGTGCCAGCAGTGCGGCAGGGGGTCAGCCCCAGCATTTT

clone_size: few
d_call: TRBD2
j_call: TRBJ2-7
v_call: TRBV6-1
cdr3_aa: CATGPTGLAGVSAYNEQYF
cdr3_nt: TGTGCCACCGGCCCCACAGGACTAGCGGGAGTGTCTGCCTACAATGAGCAGTACTTC

clone_size: .
d_call: .
j_call: TRBJ1-4
v_call: TRBV28
cdr3_aa: CASSPTGFATNEKLFF
cdr3_nt: TGTGCCAGCAGTCCAACAGGGTTCGCAACTAATGAAAAACTGTTTTTT

clone_size: .
d_call: .
j_call: TRBJ1-1
v_call: TRBV28
cdr3_aa: CASSLRMNTEAFF
cdr3_nt: TGTGCCAGCAGTCTACGGATGAACACTGAAGCTTTCTTT

clone_size: .
d_call: TRBD1
j_call: TRBJ1-4
v_call: TRBV4-2
cdr3_aa: CASSYTGTGSYNEKLFF
cdr3_nt: TGTGCCAGCAGCTACACCGGGACAGGGTCTTATAATGAAAAACTGTTTTTT

clone_size: few
d_call: .
j_call: TRBJ2-1
v_call: TRBV20-1
cdr3_aa: CSAQGNEQFF
cdr3_nt: TGCAGTGCCCAAGGAAATGAGCAGTTCTTC

clone_size: few
d_call: TRBD2
j_call: TRBJ2-3
v_call: TRBV7-9
cdr3_aa: CASSSSFGRELADTQYF
cdr3_nt: TGTGCCAGCAGCTCGTCCTTCGGGCGGGAGTTAGCAGATACGCAGTATTTT

clone_size: few
d_call: TRBD2
j_call: TRBJ2-3
v_call: TRBV20-1
cdr3_aa: CSARDKNSGPGTDTQYF
cdr3_nt: TGCAGTGCTAGAGACAAGAATAGCGGGCCCGGCACAGATACGCAGTATTTT

clone_size: .
d_call: TRBD2
j_call: TRBJ2-5
v_call: TRBV20-1
cdr3_aa: CSARLAGRGLETQYF
cdr3_nt: TGCAGTGCTAGACTAGCGGGAAGGGGGTTAGAGACCCAGTACTTC

clone_size: .
d_call: .
j_call: TRBJ2-3
v_call: TRBV11-2
cdr3_aa: CASSSGSGSPTDTQYF
cdr3_nt: TGTGCCAGCAGCTCCGGATCCGGGAGTCCGACAGATACGCAGTATTTT

clone_size: .
d_call: TRBD1
j_call: TRBJ2-5
v_call: TRBV9
cdr3_aa: CASSVDRGKETQYF
cdr3_nt: TGTGCCAGCAGCGTAGACAGGGGGAAAGAGACCCAGTACTTC

clone_size: once
d_call: .
j_call: TRBJ1-2
v_call: TRBV20-1
cdr3_aa: CSATRPNRDYGYTF
cdr3_nt: TGCAGTGCCACAAGGCCCAACAGGGACTATGGCTACACCTTC

clone_size: .
d_call: TRBD1
j_call: TRBJ2-7
v_call: TRBV29-1
cdr3_aa: CSGPGTGTDYEQYF
cdr3_nt: TGCAGCGGCCCCGGGACAGGGACCGACTACGAGCAGTACTTC

clone_size: few
d_call: TRBD2
j_call: TRBJ2-3
v_call: TRBV25-1
cdr3_aa: CASSESSSLAATDTQYF
cdr3_nt: TGTGCCAGCAGTGAATCTTCCTCACTAGCGGCCACAGATACGCAGTATTTT

clone_size: .
d_call: .
j_call: TRBJ2-7
v_call: TRBV4-3
cdr3_aa: CASSEMVQGKNEQYF
cdr3_nt: TGCGCCAGCAGCGAAATGGTACAGGGTAAAAATGAGCAGTACTTC

clone_size: .
d_call: .
j_call: TRBJ1-6
v_call: TRBV28
cdr3_aa: CVSSPGAAGHTYNSPLHF
cdr3_nt: TGTGTCAGCAGCCCCGGGGCGGCAGGGCACACCTATAATTCACCCCTCCACTTT

clone_size: .
d_call: .
j_call: TRBJ2-7
v_call: TRBV28
cdr3_aa: CASSSGDGYEQYF
cdr3_nt: TGTGCCAGCAGTTCGGGGGATGGCTACGAGCAGTACTTC

clone_size: .
d_call: .
j_call: TRBJ2-1
v_call: TRBV28
cdr3_aa: CASGREVPNEQFF
cdr3_nt: TGTGCCAGCGGCCGAGAAGTCCCCAATGAGCAGTTCTTC

clone_size: .
d_call: .
j_call: TRBJ1-1
v_call: TRBV10-3
cdr3_aa: CASTVGGRNTEAFF
cdr3_nt: TGTGCCAGCACCGTCGGGGGCAGGAACACTGAAGCTTTCTTT

clone_size: .
d_call: .
j_call: TRBJ1-4
v_call: TRBV27
cdr3_aa: CASSTSPDRNEKRFF
cdr3_nt: TGTGCCAGCAGTACGAGCCCGGACAGAAATGAAAAACGGTTTTTT

clone_size: few
d_call: TRBD2
j_call: TRBJ2-4
v_call: TRBV5-1
cdr3_aa: CASSLDGNLAGIQYF
cdr3_nt: TGCGCCAGCAGCTTGGATGGCAACCTAGCGGGGATTCAGTACTTC

clone_size: few
d_call: TRBD1
j_call: TRBJ1-5
v_call: TRBV28
cdr3_aa: CASSYRGWNQPQHF
cdr3_nt: TGTGCCAGCAGCTACAGGGGATGGAATCAGCCCCAGCATTTT

clone_size: many
d_call: .
j_call: TRBJ2-5
v_call: TRBV5-1
cdr3_aa: CASSSGQIGETQYF
cdr3_nt: TGCGCCAGCAGCTCCGGACAGATCGGAGAGACCCAGTACTTC